The sample holds a few counts of the clone carrying this T cell receptor beta chain. Trimming removed 4 bases at V and 4 bases at J, with 10 bases between. CDR1 is MNHNS and CDR2 is SASEGT in the germline V gene. The CDR3 runs to 13 residues. This sample stems from a study of OX40 agonist ivuxolimab in advanced cancers. Looking at the study overall: The group had a mean age of about 60 years, ranged from roughly 23 to 85, and was roughly 83% male. Under the entry rules, prior anti-PD-1, anti-PD-L1 or anti-CTLA-4 therapy was allowed, and roughly 39% had some.

Sequencing was performed with immunoSEQ multiplex PCR; in TCRdb, only in-frame clones are kept and a portion is missing. The repertoire consists of approximately 58,000 clones, with approximately 75% occurring once and the leading ten covering 0.75%. V usage is TRBV6-1 and J usage is TRBJ1-2; TRBD1 might be the D (5 bases). This sample comprised CD4+ or CD8+ T cells sorted from blood, obtained in a trial of the OX40 agonist ivuxolimab. The receptor comes from an adult with an advanced solid tumor such as melanoma, head and neck, liver or kidney cancer. CDR3 in DNA: TGTGCCAGCAGTGCAGGGTCCGGCTATGGCTACACCTTC. Its protein product is CASSAGSGYGYTF.